Listed below are T cell receptor beta chains from one sample, sequenced in a study of cytomegalovirus exposure and HLA in healthy donors. The data were produced by immunoSEQ multiplex PCR, yet TCRdb's version contains in-frame clones alone and is incomplete. The data hold about 190,000 clones, with about four fifths observed a single time. The sequencing sample was made of PBMCs. These receptors all come from a woman aged 45 to 65 in good health and CMV-seronegative. CDR3s include the opening cysteine and the closing phenylalanine or tryptophan. The D gene is left open where the match is weak. Some rows mark clone size as missing; the rest say once, few, many or name a class of expanded clone.

j_gene | v_gene | d_gene | abundance | CDR3aa | CDR3nt
TRBJ1-6 | TRBV6-5 | - | - | CASSARINSPLHF | TGTGCCAGCAGTGCCAGGATTAATTCACCCCTCCACTTT
TRBJ2-3 | TRBV5-4 | - | - | CASSLGGLRVDTRYF | TGTGCCAGCAGCTTGGGCGGCCTTCGAGTGGATACGCGGTATTTT
TRBJ2-7 | TRBV28 | TRBD2 | - | CASSILAGGRSYEQYF | TGTGCCAGCAGTATTCTAGCGGGAGGGCGATCCTACGAGCAGTACTTC
TRBJ1-1 | TRBV28 | - | - | CASIGDTRTEAFF | TGTGCCAGCATCGGGGACACCCGCACTGAAGCTTTCTTT
TRBJ1-4 | TRBV9 | - | - | CASSVAGSRGEKLFF | TGTGCCAGCAGCGTAGCGGGGAGTAGAGGAGAAAAACTGTTTTTT
TRBJ2-7 | TRBV28 | TRBD2 | - | CASSFSSGSSYEQYF | TGTGCCAGCAGTTTTTCTAGCGGGAGCTCCTACGAGCAGTACTTC
TRBJ1-5 | TRBV27 | - | - | CASSLSRGYQPQHF | TGTGCCAGCAGTTTAAGCCGGGGTTATCAGCCCCAGCATTTT
TRBJ1-2 | TRBV30 | TRBD1 | - | CAWSGPRQGRWANYGYTF | TGTGCCTGGAGCGGCCCCCGACAGGGGAGGTGGGCTAACTATGGCTACACCTTC
TRBJ2-7 | TRBV30 | TRBD1 | - | CAWSPGTGSYEQYF | TGTGCCTGGAGTCCTGGGACAGGGAGCTACGAGCAGTACTTC
TRBJ2-1 | TRBV5-6 | TRBD2 | - | CASSLALAAFNEQFF | TGTGCCAGCAGCTTGGCACTAGCGGCCTTCAATGAGCAGTTCTTC
TRBJ1-4 | TRBV6-5 | TRBD1 | - | CASSFGTANEKLFF | TGTGCCAGCAGTTTCGGGACAGCAAATGAAAAACTGTTTTTT
TRBJ2-1 | TRBV7-6 | - | - | CASSSARARAYNEQFF | TGTGCCAGCAGCTCGGCCAGGGCCCGCGCCTACAATGAGCAGTTCTTC
TRBJ1-1 | TRBV6-5 | - | few | CASSSGYMNTEAFF | TGTGCCAGCAGTTCGGGTTACATGAACACTGAAGCTTTCTTT
TRBJ1-6 | TRBV21-1 | - | - | CASSKVGQGAYNSPLHF | -
TRBJ1-2 | TRBV5-1 | - | - | CASSWMDQGNGYTF | TGCGCCAGCAGCTGGATGGATCAGGGAAATGGCTACACCTTC
TRBJ2-5 | TRBV5-4 | TRBD2 | once | CASSLTGTSGETQYF | TGTGCCAGCAGCTTAACCGGGACTAGCGGGGAGACCCAGTACTTC
TRBJ1-2 | TRBV30 | - | many | CAWSVGGPEGYTF | TGTGCCTGGAGTGTAGGGGGACCGGAAGGCTACACCTTC
TRBJ2-7 | TRBV19 | TRBD2 | - | CASSPGTGTSGRIYEQYF | TGTGCCAGTAGTCCAGGGACCGGGACTAGCGGGAGGATCTACGAGCAGTACTTC
TRBJ2-3 | TRBV9 | TRBD2 | - | CASSVSGGVADTQYF | TGTGCCAGCAGCGTATCGGGGGGGGTCGCAGATACGCAGTATTTT
TRBJ1-1 | TRBV18 | TRBD1 | - | CASSPLGQVNTEAFF | TGTGCCAGCTCACCACTGGGACAGGTAAACACTGAAGCTTTCTTT
TRBJ2-7 | TRBV28 | TRBD2 | once | CASAGGEAFYEQYF | TGTGCCAGCGCGGGGGGTGAGGCTTTCTACGAGCAGTACTTC
TRBJ2-1 | TRBV7-3 | TRBD2 | once | CASSQHASGRGHNEQFF | TGTGCCAGCAGCCAACACGCTAGCGGGAGAGGCCACAATGAGCAGTTCTTC
TRBJ1-5 | TRBV28 | - | - | CASSPPEKGGQPQHF | TGTGCCAGCAGTCCCCCTGAGAAGGGAGGTCAGCCCCAGCATTTT
TRBJ2-1 | TRBV4-1 | TRBD2 | - | CASSQGGSRSNEQFF | TGCGCCAGCAGCCAAGGCGGGAGTCGCTCCAATGAGCAGTTCTTC
TRBJ2-1 | TRBV7-2 | TRBD2 | - | CASSLMFGTSNEQFF | TGTGCCAGCAGCTTAATGTTTGGGACTAGCAATGAGCAGTTCTTC
TRBJ2-5 | TRBV15 | TRBD2 | once | CATSRDRASGFQETQYF | TGTGCCACCAGCAGAGATCGGGCTAGCGGGTTTCAAGAGACCCAGTACTTC
TRBJ2-7 | TRBV6-5 | - | - | CASSYSVGGTYEQYF | TGTGCCAGCAGTTACTCGGTAGGGGGAACCTACGAGCAGTACTTC
TRBJ1-4 | TRBV5-6 | - | - | CASSPRRDREKLFF | TGTGCCAGCAGCCCCCGGCGGGATAGGGAAAAACTGTTTTTT
TRBJ2-1 | TRBV27 | - | - | CASSLSWLYNEQFF | TGTGCCAGCAGTCTCTCCTGGCTGTACAATGAGCAGTTCTTC
TRBJ2-1 | TRBV11-2 | TRBD2 | few | CASSRTRNEQFF | TGTGCCAGCAGCCGGACTAGAAATGAGCAGTTCTTC
TRBJ2-1 | TRBV18 | TRBD1 | - | CASSLLRTGVNEQFF | TGTGCCAGCTCACTCCTCCGGACAGGGGTAAATGAGCAGTTCTTC
TRBJ2-3 | TRBV27 | - | - | CASSRTPPDRAFSTQYF | TGTGCCAGCAGTCGTACGCCCCCGGACAGAGCCTTTAGTACGCAGTATTTT
TRBJ2-7 | TRBV7-2 | TRBD1 | - | CASKSGTGAYEQYF | TGTGCCAGCAAGTCCGGGACAGGGGCCTACGAGCAGTACTTC
TRBJ1-5 | TRBV5-8 | TRBD1 | - | CASSLTGAGSQPQHF | TGTGCCAGCAGCCTGACAGGGGCCGGGAGTCAGCCCCAGCATTTT
TRBJ1-5 | TRBV2 | TRBD1 | - | CASAHRGHVQPQHF | TGCGCCAGCGCCCACAGGGGGCATGTTCAGCCCCAGCATTTT
TRBJ1-1 | TRBV18 | - | - | CASSPGDTEAFF | TGTGCCAGCTCCCCGGGAGACACTGAAGCTTTCTTT
TRBJ2-7 | TRBV7-2 | - | once | CASSSWTAYEQYF | TGTGCCAGCAGCTCCTGGACAGCCTACGAGCAGTACTTC
TRBJ2-1 | TRBV2 | - | - | CASSFVASYNEQFF | TGTGCCAGCAGTTTCGTGGCTTCCTACAATGAGCAGTTCTTC
TRBJ1-2 | TRBV11-1 | - | - | CASSLVGRGLNYGYTF | TGTGCCAGCAGCTTAGTCGGGAGAGGGCTGAACTATGGCTACACCTTC
TRBJ2-3 | TRBV7-2 | TRBD1 | - | CASSSGQYTDTQYF | TGTGCCAGCAGCTCGGGACAGTACACAGATACGCAGTATTTT
TRBJ1-3 | TRBV27 | - | - | CASSLTANSGNTIYF | TGTGCCAGCAGCCTGACAGCGAACTCTGGAAACACCATATATTTT
TRBJ2-2 | TRBV7-2 | - | - | CASSRSSKETRELFF | TGTGCCAGCAGCCGCTCTAGCAAAGAAACAAGGGAGCTGTTTTTT
TRBJ2-1 | TRBV7-3 | TRBD2 | - | CASSATGGPQGEQFF | TGTGCCAGCAGCGCTACGGGGGGGCCCCAAGGTGAGCAGTTCTTC
TRBJ2-7 | TRBV7-2 | TRBD1 | - | CASSLVGGQGRHEQYF | TGTGCCAGCAGCTTAGTAGGGGGACAGGGTCGACACGAGCAGTACTTC
TRBJ1-2 | TRBV7-2 | TRBD1 | - | CASSLYPGDSLF | TGTGCCAGCAGCCTATACCCTGGGGACAGCTTATTC
TRBJ2-7 | TRBV28 | - | - | CASSPRAGPAYEQYF | TGTGCCAGCAGCCCCCGGGCGGGGCCCGCCTACGAGCAGTACTTC
TRBJ2-3 | TRBV29-1 | TRBD2 | - | CSSATAGGPGDTQYF | TGCAGCTCCGCTACAGCGGGAGGGCCCGGGGATACGCAGTATTTT
TRBJ2-7 | TRBV29-1 | TRBD1 | few | CSVRTGAYEQYF | TGCAGCGTTAGGACAGGTGCCTACGAGCAGTACTTC
TRBJ1-2 | TRBV9 | - | - | CASSPGVREGGYTF | TGTGCCAGCAGCCCAGGGGTCCGTGAAGGTGGCTACACCTTC
TRBJ2-1 | TRBV5-4 | - | - | CASSFQAGNEQFF | TGTGCCAGCAGCTTTCAAGCGGGCAATGAGCAGTTCTTC
TRBJ1-2 | TRBV28 | - | once | CATLSTGMGKGYTF | TGTGCCACCCTCTCAACAGGGATGGGAAAAGGCTACACCTTC
TRBJ1-1 | TRBV10-3 | - | - | CATVMNTEAFF | TGTGCCACCGTAATGAACACTGAAGCTTTCTTT
TRBJ2-1 | TRBV19 | TRBD2 | - | CASTPGLREGYNEQFF | TGTGCCAGTACCCCGGGTTTGCGGGAGGGCTACAATGAGCAGTTCTTC